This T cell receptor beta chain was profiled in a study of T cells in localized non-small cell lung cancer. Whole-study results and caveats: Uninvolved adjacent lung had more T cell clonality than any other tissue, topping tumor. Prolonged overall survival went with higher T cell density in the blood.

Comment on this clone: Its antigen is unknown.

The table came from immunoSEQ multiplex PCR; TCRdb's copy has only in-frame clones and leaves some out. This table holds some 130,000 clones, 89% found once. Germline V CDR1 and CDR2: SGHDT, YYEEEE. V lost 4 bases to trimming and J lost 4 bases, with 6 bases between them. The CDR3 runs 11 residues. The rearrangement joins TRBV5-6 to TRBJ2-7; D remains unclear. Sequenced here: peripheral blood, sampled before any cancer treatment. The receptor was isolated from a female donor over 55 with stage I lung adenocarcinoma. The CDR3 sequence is CASSGVYEQYF. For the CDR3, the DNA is TGTGCCAGCAGCGGTGTATACGAGCAGTACTTC. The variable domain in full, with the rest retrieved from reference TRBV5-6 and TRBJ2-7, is DAGVTQSPTHLIKTRGQQVTLRCSPKSGHDTVSWYQQALGQGPQFIFQYYEEEERQRGNFPDRFSGHQFPNYSSELNVNALLLGDSALYLCASSGVYEQYFGPGTRLTVT.